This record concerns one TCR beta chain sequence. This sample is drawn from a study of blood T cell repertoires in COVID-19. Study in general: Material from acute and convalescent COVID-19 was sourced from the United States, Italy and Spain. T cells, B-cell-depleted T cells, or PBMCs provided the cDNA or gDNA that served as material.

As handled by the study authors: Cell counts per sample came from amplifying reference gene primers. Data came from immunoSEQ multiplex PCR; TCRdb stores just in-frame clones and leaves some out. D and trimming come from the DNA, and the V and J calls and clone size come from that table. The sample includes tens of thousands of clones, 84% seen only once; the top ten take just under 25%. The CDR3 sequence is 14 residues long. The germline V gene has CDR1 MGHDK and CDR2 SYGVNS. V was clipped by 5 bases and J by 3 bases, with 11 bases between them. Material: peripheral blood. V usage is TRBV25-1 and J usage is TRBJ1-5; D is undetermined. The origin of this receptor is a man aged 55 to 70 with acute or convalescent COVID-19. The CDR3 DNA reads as TGTGCCAGCAGTTCAGGCAGCTCCAATCAGCCCCAGCATTTT. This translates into CASSSGSSNQPQHF. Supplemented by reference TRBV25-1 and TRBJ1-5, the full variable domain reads EADIYQTPRYLVIGTGKKITLECSQTMGHDKMYWYQQDPGMELHLIHYSYGVNSTEKGDLSSESTVSRIRTEHFPLTLESARPSHTSQYLCASSSGSSNQPQHFGDGTRLSIL.